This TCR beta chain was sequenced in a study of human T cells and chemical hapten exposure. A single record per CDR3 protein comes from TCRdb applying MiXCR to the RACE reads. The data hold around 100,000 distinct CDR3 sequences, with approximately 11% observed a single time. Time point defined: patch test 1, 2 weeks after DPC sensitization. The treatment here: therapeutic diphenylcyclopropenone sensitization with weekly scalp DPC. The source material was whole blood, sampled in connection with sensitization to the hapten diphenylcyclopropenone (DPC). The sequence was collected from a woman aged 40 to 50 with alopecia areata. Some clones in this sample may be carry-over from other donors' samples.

The DNA of the CDR3 is TGTGCCAGCAGCTTGGGGGCGTCCCCCGGGGAGCTGTTTTTT. This gives the protein CASSLGASPGELFF. The chain has TRBV7-7 and TRBJ2-2; a possible D gene is TRBD1 (6 bases). Trimming took off 3 bases at V and 6 bases at J, with 11 bases between the two ends. The germline V gene encodes CDR1 SSHAT and CDR2 FNYEAQ (reference sequence). The CDR3 covers 14 residues.